Below are 27 T cell receptor beta chains sequenced from a single sample in a study of blood T cell repertoires in COVID-19. Clones were sequenced by immunoSEQ multiplex PCR, and TCRdb holds only the in-frame ones, with some missing. The sample has 200,000 or so clones, about 86% seen once. Sequencing input: peripheral blood. The receptors originated from a young man with active or convalescent COVID-19.

CDR3 in DNA: TGTGCCAGCAGTTTAAGGGAGGGCCGGAAGTTCTTC. Protein sequence: CASSLREGRKFF. The chain joins TRBV12-3 or TRBV12-4 to TRBJ2-1, with TRBD2 matching over 7 bases. The CDR3 is 12 residues long. V dropped 2 bases and J dropped 14; count of bases not matched to a gene: 6.

The chain combines TRBV24-1 with TRBJ1-4; TRBD1 matches 8 bases. The length of the CDR3 is 16 residues. CDR1 and CDR2 (germline): KGHDR, SFDVKD. With 4 bases clipped from V and 1 base from J, the junction kept 4 bases outside the gene matches. The CDR3, as DNA: TGTGCCACCAGTGACCGAACAGGGGGAACTAATGAAAAACTGTTTTTT. It yields the protein CATSDRTGGTNEKLFF.

The chain has TRBV2 and TRBJ2-1; maybe TRBD1 (5 bases). Per germline, CDR1 SNHLY and CDR2 FYNNEI. V lost 6 bases and J 2 bases, leaving 14 bases between the germline ends. CDR3 size: 15 residues. The CDR3, as DNA: TGTGCCAGCAGGCGAACTGGGGCGACCTACAATGAGCAGTTCTTC. It is translated as CASRRTGATYNEQFF.

This clone has just a few counts. This rearrangement joins TRBV19 to TRBJ2-2, with D hard to call. CDR3 size: 14 residues. The V end lost 5 bases, the J end lost 5 bases, and 12 bases lay between the germline ends. Germline assignment: CDR1 LNHDA and CDR2 SQIVND (reference sequence). The CDR3, as DNA: TGTGCCAGTAGTGGCTCTGTGTCAACCGGGGAGCTGTTTTTT. Protein: CASSGSVSTGELFF.

The chain carries TRBV6-5 and TRBJ1-2; D is unresolved. Trimming cost V 6 bases and J 3 bases, with 11 bases left between them. There are 13 residues in the CDR3. Germline-derived CDR1 and CDR2 are MNHEY and SVGAGI. CDR3 loop: CASSDNTHYGYTF. DNA for the CDR3: TGTGCCAGCAGCGACAACACCCACTATGGCTACACCTTC.

A note on this clone: Other DNA sequences in this specimen translate into the identical CDR3. The chain has TRBV7-9 and TRBJ1-3; 9 bases match TRBD1. J gave up 2 bases and V 0 bases, and 2 bases lay outside the gene matches. Germline assignment: CDR1 SEHNR and CDR2 FQNEAQ (reference sequence). This CDR3 has 16 amino acids. For the CDR3, the DNA is TGTGCCAGCAGCTTAGCTGGGACAGGGACTGGAAACACCATATATTTT. Residues: CASSLAGTGTGNTIYF.

V and J are TRBV4-1 and TRBJ1-1; no clear D gene. This CDR3 region has 13 residues. The germline V gene has CDR1 MGHRA and CDR2 YSYEKL. Deletions cut 2 bases from V and 2 bases from J, with 6 bases between. This CDR3 reads CASSQTANTEAFF. For the CDR3, the DNA is TGCGCCAGCAGCCAAACAGCAAACACTGAAGCTTTCTTT.

This chain connects TRBV6-2 or TRBV6-3 to TRBJ2-3; no clear D. Trimming shortened V by 4 bases and J by 0 bases, and 14 bases separated the two germline ends. The CDR3 has 16 amino acids. Germline V gene lookup returns CDR1 MNHEY and CDR2 SVGEGT. The CDR3 loop is CASSSTGRISTDTQYF. DNA for the CDR3: TGTGCCAGCAGTTCAACGGGTCGGATTAGCACAGATACGCAGTATTTT.

V and J are TRBV5-1 and TRBJ2-2; TRBD1 matches 10 bases. Trimming took 2 bases from V and 7 from J; bases not matched to a gene: 8. Germline V gene lookup returns CDR1 SGHRS and CDR2 YFSETQ. CDR3 size: 16 residues. CDR3 sequence (DNA): TGCGCCAGCAGCTTTACGGGACAGGGGTCGAACGGGGAGCTGTTTTTT. This sequence encodes CASSFTGQGSNGELFF. Full variable domain (remainder filled in from reference TRBV5-1 and TRBJ2-2): KAGVTQTPRYLIKTRGQQVTLSCSPISGHRSVSWYQQTPGQGLQFLFEYFSETQRNKGNFPGRFSGRQFSNSRSEMNVSTLELGDSALYLCASSFTGQGSNGELFFGEGSRLTVL.

The chain recombines TRBV5-1 with TRBJ2-2; 7 nucleotides line up with TRBD1. The CDR3 spans 15 residues. Germline V gives CDR1 SGHRS, CDR2 YFSETQ. V shed 3 bases and J 0 bases; nucleotides not matched to a gene: 2. In nucleotides, the CDR3 is TGCGCCAGCAGCTACCAGGGGGCGAACACCGGGGAGCTGTTTTTT. It is translated as CASSYQGANTGELFF. The full variable domain, completed using reference TRBV5-1 and TRBJ2-2, is KAGVTQTPRYLIKTRGQQVTLSCSPISGHRSVSWYQQTPGQGLQFLFEYFSETQRNKGNFPGRFSGRQFSNSRSEMNVSTLELGDSALYLCASSYQGANTGELFFGEGSRLTVL.

This chain connects TRBV18 to TRBJ1-1; no clear D gene. This CDR3 region has 14 residues. The V end was cut by 0 bases, the J end by 1 base, with 6 bases between. Germline V gene data show CDR1 as KGHSH and CDR2 as LQKENI. CDR3 loop: CASSPPNGNTEAFF. DNA for the CDR3: TGTGCCAGCTCACCACCCAACGGGAACACTGAAGCTTTCTTT.

The chain employs TRBV10-3 and TRBJ1-1; 7 nucleotides align to TRBD1. The ends lost 4 bases at V and 5 bases at J; junction bases unmatched: 7. Germline CDR1 ENHRY, CDR2 SYGVKD. The CDR3 has 14 residues. Written as DNA, the CDR3 is TGTGCCATCAGTGTTTCACAGGGGATTACTGAAGCTTTCTTT. This encodes CAISVSQGITEAFF.

The rearrangement links TRBV27 to TRBJ1-1, with TRBD1 as a possible D gene (5 bases). CDR1 is MNHEY, CDR2 SMNVEV, per germline (reference sequence). The V gene lost 6 bases and the J gene lost 6 bases, with 8 bases spanning the gap. The CDR3 has 11 residues. The CDR3: CASSGGSEAFF. CDR3 coding DNA: TGTGCCAGCAGCGGGGGGTCTGAAGCTTTCTTT.

The V and J genes are TRBV6-1 and TRBJ1-5; D ambiguous. Trimming cost V 2 bases and J 2 bases, with 10 bases left between them. This CDR3 region has 15 residues. Germline assignment: CDR1 MNHNS and CDR2 SASEGT. The CDR3 coding sequence is TGTGCCAGCAGTGAATTCCTGGGAGGCAATCAGCCCCAGCATTTT. As protein: CASSEFLGGNQPQHF.

By share of the sample, this clone is medium-sized. The chain links TRBV27 to TRBJ1-2, with 8 positions matching TRBD1. V shed 5 bases, J shed 2 bases, and the junction held 10 bases outside the gene matches. CDR1 is MNHEY, CDR2 SMNVEV, per germline (reference sequence). This CDR3 has 16 amino acids. CDR3 nucleotides: TGTGCCAGCAGTACTCTAGGGGGACAGGTGAACTATGGCTACACCTTC. Protein product: CASSTLGGQVNYGYTF.

As DNA, the CDR3 is TGTGCCAGTAGCCACCTCCAGGGGGGCAGTAACTATGGCTACACCTTC. Its translation: CASSHLQGGSNYGYTF. V gene TRBV19 combines with J gene TRBJ1-2, with 7 bases matching TRBD1. The CDR3 spans 16 residues. Germline V lookup: CDR1 LNHDA, CDR2 SQIVND (reference sequence). V trimming: 6 bases; J trimming: 1 base; junction bases outside the gene matches: 11.

V gene TRBV6-4 combines with J gene TRBJ1-2; 8 bases map to TRBD1. V lost 4 bases to trimming and J lost 2 bases; unmatched junction nucleotides: 3. Germline values: CDR1 MRHNA, CDR2 SNTAGT. The CDR3 covers 14 residues. DNA for the CDR3: TGTGCCAGCAGTGCAGGGGGCTTGAACTATGGCTACACCTTC. This sequence encodes CASSAGGLNYGYTF.

This chain links TRBV30 with TRBJ2-3; 7 bases line up with TRBD1. V shed 2 bases and J 2 bases; nucleotides not matched to a gene: 4. The CDR3 extends over 14 amino acids. CDR1 is GTSNPN, CDR2 SVGIG, per germline (reference sequence). For the CDR3, the DNA is TGTGCCTGGAGTACTGGACAGGACACAGATACGCAGTATTTT. Encoded protein: CAWSTGQDTDTQYF.

This sequence joins TRBV29-1 and TRBJ2-7, with a weak D call TRBD2 (5 bases). V was shortened by 6 bases and J by 6 bases, with 15 bases between the two germline ends. CDR1 is SQVTM, CDR2 ANQGSEA, per germline. The CDR3 is 12 amino acids. The CDR3 loop reads CSVREPGIEQYF. As DNA, the CDR3 is TGCAGCGTCCGGGAACCCGGGATCGAGCAGTACTTC.

The V gene is TRBV9, the J gene TRBJ1-3, with 12 bases lining up with TRBD1. The germline CDR1 and CDR2 sequences are SGDLS and YYNGEE. J lost 4 bases, V lost 4 bases, and 15 bases had no gene match. The CDR3 spans 19 residues. The CDR3 nucleotides read TGTGCCAGCAGCCCGCCGCCGGGACAGGGGGCGTTTCAAGGAAACACCATATATTTT. It specifies CASSPPPGQGAFQGNTIYF.

This clone was counted a few times. The CDR3 sequence is CATSRDERSPEAFF. In nucleotides, the CDR3 is TGTGCCACCAGCAGAGATGAGCGGTCTCCTGAAGCTTTCTTT. This rearrangement joins TRBV15 to TRBJ1-1; no clear D. The CDR3 sequence is 14 residues long. CDR1 LNHNV and CDR2 YYDKDF come from the germline V gene (reference sequence). Trimming removed 0 bases at V and 6 bases at J, with 11 bases between.

The genes are TRBV2 and TRBJ2-7; the D gene is possibly TRBD1 (5 bases). The CDR3 consists of 15 residues. CDR1 is SNHLY and CDR2 is FYNNEI in the germline V gene. Trimming removed 3 bases at V and 0 bases at J, with 12 bases between. CDR3 region: CASSEGPGRSYEQYF. The CDR3 DNA is TGTGCCAGCAGTGAGGGGCCGGGTCGCTCCTACGAGCAGTACTTC.

The J gene is TRBJ1-4, the V gene TRBV29-1, with 8 bases lining up with TRBD1. The CDR3 sequence is 13 residues long. The trim removed 2 bases at V and 7 bases at J, leaving 3 bases unmatched. From germline, CDR1 is SQVTM and CDR2 ANQGSEA. The CDR3 reads CSVENQGAEKLFF. The CDR3 region has the DNA TGCAGCGTTGAAAATCAGGGGGCTGAAAAACTGTTTTTT.

The V gene is TRBV7-9, the J gene TRBJ2-3; the match to TRBD2 covers 7 bases. Germline V lookup: CDR1 SEHNR, CDR2 FQNEAQ (reference sequence). Trimming at V came to 7 bases and at J to 3 bases, leaving 13 bases not matched to a gene. CDR3 length equals 16 residues. Here the CDR3 reads CASMLVPGLPTDTQYF. The DNA of the CDR3 is TGTGCCAGCATGCTAGTCCCGGGACTACCGACAGATACGCAGTATTTT. Full variable domain (rest looked up from reference TRBV7-9 and TRBJ2-3): DTGVSQNPRHKITKRGQNVTFRCDPISEHNRLYWYRQTLGQGPEFLTYFQNEAQLEKSRLLSDRFSAERPKGSFSTLEIQRTEQGDSAMYLCASMLVPGLPTDTQYFGPGTRLTVL.

V is TRBV9 and J is TRBJ1-1, with 12 bases aligning to TRBD1. CDR1 and CDR2 from the germline V gene are SGDLS and YYNGEE. The V and J ends lost 3 bases and 0 bases, in that order; junction bases with no gene match: 3. The CDR3 is made up of 16 amino acids. The CDR3 DNA reads as TGTGCCAGCAGCGACGGGACAGGGGGCATGAACACTGAAGCTTTCTTT. The encoded protein is CASSDGTGGMNTEAFF.

This clone has a handful of counts. The chain joins TRBV3-1 (or the pseudogene TRBV3-2) to TRBJ1-2; 8 bases are a match to TRBD1. V lost 1 base and J lost 6; bases outside the gene matches: 1. Per germline, CDR1 LGHDT and CDR2 YNNKEL (reference sequence). CDR3 length equals 13 residues. This chain's CDR3 is CASSQGTGNGYTF. Written as DNA, the CDR3 is TGTGCCAGCAGCCAAGGGACAGGGAATGGCTACACCTTC.

In this sample, this clone turned up once. This rearrangement joins TRBV15 to TRBJ2-3, with no clear D. Germline V gene data show CDR1 as LNHNV and CDR2 as YYDKDF (reference sequence). This CDR3 comprises 16 residues. V lost 1 base and J lost 6, with 17 bases in between. CDR3 sequence: CATSRVISLPPDTQYF. For the CDR3, the DNA is TGTGCCACCAGCAGAGTCATTAGCCTGCCCCCGGATACGCAGTATTTT.